A selection of T cell receptor beta chains follows, all from one sample in a study of metastatic and nonmetastatic thyroid tumors. From the PCR reads, TCRdb re-called clones with MiXCR. The data hold about 92,000 clones, with 14% to 15% observed a single time. The sequenced sample was blood. The receptor set was obtained from a female donor with papillary thyroid cancer or a benign thyroid nodule (not recorded which). Some clones in this sample may be carry-over from other donors' samples. Both conserved end residues are part of each CDR3. The order of the fields is CDR3 protein, V gene, CDR3 length.

cdr3_aa: CAWSLTEATIYF
v_call: TRBV30
cdr3_length: 12

cdr3_aa: CASSYRTVYSYEQHF
v_call: TRBV11-1
cdr3_length: 15

cdr3_aa: CTSSAGHVIYGYTF
v_call: TRBV6-1
cdr3_length: 14

cdr3_aa: CSSLPGTSGPDTQYF
v_call: TRBV20-1
cdr3_length: 15

cdr3_aa: CASTGKGGGEQYF
v_call: TRBV27
cdr3_length: 13

cdr3_aa: CASSPLRGGNQPQHF
v_call: TRBV28
cdr3_length: 15

cdr3_aa: CASSPISSYNEQFF
v_call: TRBV28
cdr3_length: 14

cdr3_aa: CASSLGAGNTEAFF
v_call: TRBV5-1
cdr3_length: 14

cdr3_aa: CASSRTGTGNTEAFF
v_call: TRBV6-1
cdr3_length: 15

cdr3_aa: CASSELRGGWQPQHF
v_call: TRBV18
cdr3_length: 15

cdr3_aa: CASSQDSSVTGGANGYTF
v_call: TRBV11-1
cdr3_length: 18

cdr3_aa: CASSYQWGGPQETQYF
v_call: TRBV3-1
cdr3_length: 16

cdr3_aa: CASSDRGQGISPLHF
v_call: TRBV2
cdr3_length: 15

cdr3_aa: CATSERQGSKNIQYF
v_call: TRBV24-1
cdr3_length: 15

cdr3_aa: CASSIAQVTETTEAFF
v_call: TRBV19
cdr3_length: 16

cdr3_aa: CASSLSPGSDEQYF
v_call: TRBV12-3/TRBV12-4
cdr3_length: 14

cdr3_aa: CAYSGGYTEAFF
v_call: TRBV30
cdr3_length: 12

cdr3_aa: CASSRDRGRPEKLFF
v_call: TRBV6-2/TRBV6-3
cdr3_length: 15

cdr3_aa: CASSPRTAMNTEAFF
v_call: TRBV28
cdr3_length: 15

cdr3_aa: CASSLQGAKNIQYF
v_call: TRBV6-1
cdr3_length: 14

cdr3_aa: CASSLEGGNSPLHF
v_call: TRBV2
cdr3_length: 14

cdr3_aa: CASSQDWGGSPLHF
v_call: TRBV27
cdr3_length: 14

cdr3_aa: CASSLQGVETQYF
v_call: TRBV12-3/TRBV12-4
cdr3_length: 13

cdr3_aa: CASSQLAGATGIQYF
v_call: TRBV3-1
cdr3_length: 15

cdr3_aa: CASSLGLAGGYEQYF
v_call: TRBV11-2
cdr3_length: 15

cdr3_aa: CSARDPLAGGRYTGELFF
v_call: TRBV20-1
cdr3_length: 18

cdr3_aa: CASSQGGAMFSIQYF
v_call: TRBV3-1
cdr3_length: 15

cdr3_aa: CASSWEVSYEQYF
v_call: TRBV7-2
cdr3_length: 13

cdr3_aa: CASSYSRSKRSGELFF
v_call: TRBV6-6
cdr3_length: 16

cdr3_aa: CASSEGDGDYEQYF
v_call: TRBV9
cdr3_length: 14

cdr3_aa: CASTGGTSYEQYF
v_call: TRBV28
cdr3_length: 13

cdr3_aa: CSAKKDRGGYEQYF
v_call: TRBV20-1
cdr3_length: 14

cdr3_aa: CASTLGYAYEQYF
v_call: TRBV7-9
cdr3_length: 13

cdr3_aa: CASRKTGIDGYTF
v_call: TRBV6-2/TRBV6-3
cdr3_length: 13

cdr3_aa: CASSPSRGGNTEAFF
v_call: TRBV7-2
cdr3_length: 15

cdr3_aa: CASSLDLLRTYGYTF
v_call: TRBV5-6
cdr3_length: 15

cdr3_aa: CASSCAGGRGDYEQYF
v_call: TRBV5-4
cdr3_length: 16

cdr3_aa: CASSTGGSPYNEQFF
v_call: TRBV19
cdr3_length: 15

cdr3_aa: CASSLDGVRRDTQYF
v_call: TRBV7-6
cdr3_length: 15

cdr3_aa: CAWIPGQKNIQYF
v_call: TRBV30
cdr3_length: 13

cdr3_aa: CASHAPGKGNTGELFF
v_call: TRBV12-3/TRBV12-4
cdr3_length: 16

cdr3_aa: CASSLDGVGSSYNEQFF
v_call: TRBV5-1
cdr3_length: 17

cdr3_aa: CASNGGKGDASYEQYF
v_call: TRBV11-1
cdr3_length: 16

cdr3_aa: CASNHRKTNYGYTF
v_call: TRBV2
cdr3_length: 14

cdr3_aa: CASSYSREVDGHTF
v_call: TRBV6-5
cdr3_length: 14

cdr3_aa: CASTPRVPGRPQHF
v_call: TRBV28
cdr3_length: 14

cdr3_aa: CASSLASGYNSPLHF
v_call: TRBV5-6
cdr3_length: 15

cdr3_aa: CASTLADADTQYF
v_call: TRBV6-1
cdr3_length: 13

cdr3_aa: CASSQDREGSGEKLFF
v_call: TRBV4-2
cdr3_length: 16